This T cell receptor beta chain was identified during a study of spatial heterogeneity in lung cancer. Study in general: Compared with alpha-chain sequences, beta-chain sequences were consistently detected in greater numbers.

Time point in this sample: sample taken at primary tumor resection. Whole RNA, which was extracted from tumor, nontumor lung tissue or frozen PBMC, was sequenced without any cell sorting. Samples were obtained from roughly 65 donors, all untreated early-stage non-small cell lung cancer patients. The CDR3 runs 16 residues. Germline lookup yields CDR1 SNHLY and CDR2 FYNNEI. Trimming cost V 7 bases and J 1 base, with 20 bases left between them. TCRdb reprocessed the 5' RACE reads with MiXCR, giving one entry per CDR3 protein. The sample gives about 85,000 distinct CDR3 sequences, 15% to 25% of which show up once; about 6.6% is in the top ten.

The sequenced sample was PBMCs, obtained at surgery. The chain links TRBV2 to TRBJ2-7, with no clear D. The TCR was taken from a male donor with early-stage non-small cell lung cancer. The CDR3 DNA is TGTGCCAGCATATACGGCCCAGCCCTGAGTTCCTACGAGCAGTACTTC. Translating gives CASIYGPALSSYEQYF.